This T cell receptor (beta chain) was captured in a study of blood T cell repertoires in COVID-19. Study information: Acute and convalescent COVID-19 samples came from the United States, Italy and Spain. T cells, B-cell-depleted T cells, or PBMCs provided the cDNA or gDNA that served as material.

Study processing details: Cell counts per sample came from amplifying reference gene primers. Sequencing was performed with immunoSEQ multiplex PCR; in TCRdb, only in-frame clones are kept and a portion is missing. V and J calls and clone size are as listed in that table; D and trimming were resolved from the DNA. This table has 180,000 or so clones, about 70% appearing once. Per germline, CDR1 SGHDT and CDR2 YYEEEE. V dropped 3 bases and J dropped 5; count of bases not matched to a gene: 7. The CDR3 contains 15 residues. The TCR sequence derives from a woman between 45 and 65 years old with active or convalescent COVID-19. Sequenced input: peripheral blood. The chain recombines TRBV5-6 with TRBJ1-5, with 8 nucleotides matching TRBD1. CDR3 sequence (DNA): TGTGCCAGCAGCTCCGGGACAGGTGGGGATCAGCCCCAGCATTTT. This translates into CASSSGTGGDQPQHF.